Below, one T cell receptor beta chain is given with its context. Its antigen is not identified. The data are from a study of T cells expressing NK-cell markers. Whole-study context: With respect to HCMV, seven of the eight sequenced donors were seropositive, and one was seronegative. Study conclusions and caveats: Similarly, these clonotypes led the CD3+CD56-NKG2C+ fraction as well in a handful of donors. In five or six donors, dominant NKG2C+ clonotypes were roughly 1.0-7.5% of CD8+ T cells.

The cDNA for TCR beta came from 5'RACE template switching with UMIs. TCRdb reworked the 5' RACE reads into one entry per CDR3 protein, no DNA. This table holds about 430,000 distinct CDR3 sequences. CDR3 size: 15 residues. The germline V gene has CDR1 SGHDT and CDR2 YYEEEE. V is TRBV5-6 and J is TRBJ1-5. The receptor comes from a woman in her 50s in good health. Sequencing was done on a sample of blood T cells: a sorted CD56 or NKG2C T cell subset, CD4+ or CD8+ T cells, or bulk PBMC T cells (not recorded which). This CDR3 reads CASSLGPFNNQPQHF.